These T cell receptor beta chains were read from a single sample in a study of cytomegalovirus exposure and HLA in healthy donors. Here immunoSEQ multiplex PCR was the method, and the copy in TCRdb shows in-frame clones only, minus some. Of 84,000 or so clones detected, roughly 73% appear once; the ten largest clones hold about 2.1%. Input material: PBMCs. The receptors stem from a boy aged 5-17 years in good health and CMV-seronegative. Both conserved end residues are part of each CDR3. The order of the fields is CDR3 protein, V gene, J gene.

CASSPARRVNYGYTF	TRBV4-3	TRBJ1-2
CSVELAGAYNEQFF	TRBV29-1	TRBJ2-1
CASSQAPPGLGYEQYF	TRBV5-1	TRBJ2-7
CASSQGLAGVTDTQYF	TRBV4-3	TRBJ2-3
CASSLSALNTEAFF	TRBV5-1	TRBJ1-1
CASSPRLGRDNEQFF	TRBV28	TRBJ2-1
CASSLPSEEQYF	TRBV27	TRBJ2-5
CASSPRQGLNTEAFF	TRBV7-6	TRBJ1-1
CASSYRGLSGNIQYF	TRBV5-6	TRBJ2-4
CASSFFGTEKETQYF	TRBV13	TRBJ2-5
CASSVGVDTHYGYTF	TRBV9	TRBJ1-2
CASSLALAETQYF	TRBV7-6	TRBJ2-5
CASRALIGLAGGPPGELFF	TRBV28	TRBJ2-2
CAWSILGNEQFF	TRBV30	TRBJ2-1
CASSPPGDQETQYF	TRBV18	TRBJ2-5
CASSDRAGGKPLHF	TRBV2	TRBJ1-6
CASSLSYGQIWFF	TRBV7-9	TRBJ1-4
CASSTRQGNYEQYF	TRBV27	TRBJ2-7
CASSQQGLVNEKLFF	TRBV4-3	TRBJ1-4
CASTKNTEAFF	TRBV25-1	TRBJ1-1
CASSSLRDTLRGNGYTF	TRBV5-6	TRBJ1-2
CASRSGLSGANVLTF	TRBV28	TRBJ2-6
CASSLDSYGYTF	TRBV5-6	TRBJ1-2
CASSQEISNRGWHTEAFF	TRBV4-1	TRBJ1-1
CASSPGTGGNEQYF	TRBV21-1	TRBJ2-7
CSADWDSGSGEQFF	TRBV29-1	TRBJ2-1
CASIRSDTQYF	TRBV27	TRBJ2-3
CAIGQGATEAFF	TRBV15	TRBJ1-1
CASSQEAGGSYNEQFF	TRBV4-3	TRBJ2-1
CASSESGTGNQPQHF	TRBV9	TRBJ1-5
CASSRDRGDEQYF	TRBV27	TRBJ2-7
CASSHGQGGEGYTF	TRBV4-2	TRBJ1-2
CATSRDGRGTQYF	TRBV15	TRBJ2-5
CASSLADTGGEKLFF	TRBV7-2	TRBJ1-4
CATSRDSSGYTF	TRBV15	TRBJ1-2
CASSRWAGGLANEKLFF	TRBV4-1	TRBJ1-4
CASSPGGTDTQYF	TRBV6-1	TRBJ2-3
CASSLGQGVRGTDTQYF	TRBV7-6	TRBJ2-3
CASSLARKGVSYNEQFF	TRBV7-9	TRBJ2-1
CASSLAASGRAGNEQFF	TRBV7-9	TRBJ2-1
CSVVLLAGANNEQFF	TRBV29-1	TRBJ2-1
CSVTTGQGQPQHF	TRBV29-1	TRBJ1-5
CASSLQGSNQPQHF	TRBV7-9	TRBJ1-5
CAISPGGSYEQYF	TRBV10-3	TRBJ2-7
CASSFLAGDPGEQYF	TRBV7-8	TRBJ2-7
CASSWTRGNEKLFF	TRBV7-2	TRBJ1-4